This T cell receptor (beta chain) was captured in a study of T cell responses to AZD1222 COVID-19 vaccine. In the study overall: Second-dose schedules of about 4 or about 12 weeks were combined.

Sequenced by immunoSEQ multiplex PCR; TCRdb stores in-frame clones only, minus some. Seen here are approximately 120,000 clones, approximately 88% observed once, and the top ten hold 5% to 6%. General study points: It should be noted that donors were predominantly white British and more often female, and clonal diversity was possibly underestimated. Two AZD1222 administrations were followed by greater Spike-specific TCR breadth and depth. Close to half of spike-specific TCRs reportedly recognize unmutated variant regions.

In regard to this clone: What it binds is not known.

The CDR3 is 14 amino acids. Trimming shortened V by 6 bases and J by 2 bases, and 10 bases separated the two germline ends. Germline CDR1 reads MNHEY; CDR2 reads SVGAGI. The V call is TRBV6-5, the J call TRBJ1-4; D gene ambiguous. The sequence was collected from an adult in good health. Sequenced material: peripheral blood, taken on day 0 of AZD1222 vaccination. CDR3: CASSPTHTNEKLFF. Here the CDR3 DNA reads TGTGCCAGCAGCCCCACGCACACTAATGAAAAACTGTTTTTT.